Below, 32 T cell receptor beta chains from the same sample are listed, as sequenced in a study of T cell responses to AZD1222 COVID-19 vaccine. Some clones are missing from TCRdb's copy, which holds only in-frame ones; the method was immunoSEQ multiplex PCR. Of 120,000 to 150,000 clones in the sample, around 88% were seen once. Sequencing used peripheral blood, obtained on day 0 of AZD1222 vaccination. These TCRs come from an adult in good health.

This clone was counted a single time. The chain couples TRBV10-3 to TRBJ1-2, with 10 bases that match TRBD1. This CDR3 has 13 residues. The trim removed 8 bases at V and 2 bases at J, leaving 2 bases unmatched. Germline V gene data show CDR1 as ENHRY and CDR2 as SYGVKD. CDR3: CAIGTGANYGYTF. CDR3 nucleotide sequence: TGTGCCATCGGGACAGGGGCAAACTATGGCTACACCTTC.

CDR3 DNA sequence: TGTGCCAGTAGTATGGGACAGGGGGGCTCCTACGAGCAGTACTTC. It translates to CASSMGQGGSYEQYF. The chain couples TRBV19 to TRBJ2-7; 11 nucleotides agree with TRBD1. With V trimmed by 3 bases and J by 0 bases, 1 base remained unmatched. There are 15 residues in the CDR3. Germline V gives CDR1 LNHDA, CDR2 SQIVND (reference sequence).

The rearrangement uses TRBV5-8 and TRBJ1-2; D unclear. The CDR3 covers 15 residues. Deletions cut 4 bases from V and 5 bases from J, with 18 bases between. The germline V gene encodes CDR1 SGHTS and CDR2 YDEGEE. DNA for the CDR3: TGTGCCAGCAGCGTTTACATTTCAGGCTCTTATGGCTACACCTTC. Protein sequence: CASSVYISGSYGYTF. Filled out from reference TRBV5-8 and TRBJ1-2, the complete variable domain reads EAGVTQSPTHLIKTRGQQATLRCSPISGHTSVYWYQQALGLGLQFLLWYDEGEERNRGNFPPRFSGRQFPNYSSELNVNALELEDSALYLCASSVYISGSYGYTFGSGTRLTVV.

With regard to this clone: Within the sample, other DNA sequences also encode this same CDR3. The rearrangement links TRBV24-1 to TRBJ1-2; D unresolved. In germline, CDR1 is KGHDR, CDR2 SFDVKD. The V gene lost 2 bases and the J gene lost 1 base, with 7 bases spanning the gap. The CDR3 contains 14 residues. The CDR3 DNA sequence: TGTGCCACCAGTGATTCTCGGGGTAACTATGGCTACACCTTC. This translates into CATSDSRGNYGYTF.

The DNA for the CDR3 is TGTGCCAGCAGCCTAACTAGCGGGGGGGCGCATGAGCAGTTCTTC. Translation gives CASSLTSGGAHEQFF. This rearrangement joins TRBV7-2 to TRBJ2-1, with 13 positions matching TRBD2. V was pared by 5 bases and J by 8 bases, with 6 bases of the junction left unmatched. The CDR3 is 15 amino acids. Germline V CDR1 and CDR2: SGHTA, FQGNSA.

V and J are TRBV5-1 and TRBJ1-3; D unresolved. Trimming left V 0 bases short and J 0 bases short, with 16 bases between. This CDR3 has 18 amino acids. CDR1 is SGHRS, CDR2 YFSETQ, per germline. CDR3 loop: CASSLAEISHFSGNTIYF. CDR3 nucleotide sequence: TGCGCCAGCAGCTTGGCCGAGATTAGTCACTTCTCTGGAAACACCATATATTTT.

The V gene is TRBV30, the J gene TRBJ2-7, with a possible D match to TRBD2 (5 bases). Germline values: CDR1 GTSNPN, CDR2 SVGIG (reference sequence). This CDR3 is built from 14 residues. Trimming pared 3 bases from V and 0 bases from J, leaving 12 bases between. The CDR3 DNA is TGTGCCTGGAGGCAAAGGACTGTCTCCTACGAGCAGTACTTC. This translates into CAWRQRTVSYEQYF.

CDR3 in amino acids: CASSSGNTYEQYF. DNA of the CDR3: TGTGCCAGCAGCTCGGGTAACACCTACGAGCAGTACTTC. V usage is TRBV5-4 and J usage is TRBJ2-7; D is undetermined. The length of the CDR3 is 13 residues. Germline CDR1 is SGHNT and CDR2 is YYREEE (reference sequence). Trimming shortened V by 3 bases and J by 2 bases, and 9 bases separated the two germline ends.

V and J are TRBV19 and TRBJ2-3; 8 nucleotides agree with TRBD2. Germline V gene data show CDR1 as LNHDA and CDR2 as SQIVND (reference sequence). The ends lost 5 bases at V and 0 bases at J; junction bases unmatched: 4. The CDR3 runs 15 residues. CDR3 DNA sequence: TGTGCCAGTAGTCAACTAGCGGAAAGCACAGATACGCAGTATTTT. This translates into CASSQLAESTDTQYF.

The rearrangement uses TRBV10-3 and TRBJ2-7, with D perhaps assigned TRBD1 or TRBD2 (5 bases each). CDR3 size: 15 residues. The germline gives CDR1 ENHRY, CDR2 SYGVKD. V dropped 6 bases and J dropped 2 bases, with 17 bases sitting between them. The DNA for the CDR3 is TGTGCCATCAGGAGGGGTGGGACGGGCCCCTACGAGCAGTACTTC. It translates to CAIRRGGTGPYEQYF.

This chain joins TRBV18 and TRBJ1-1; no reliable D call. Germline assignment: CDR1 KGHSH and CDR2 LQKENI. V dropped 1 base and J dropped 1 base, with 10 bases sitting between them. CDR3 length equals 15 residues. CDR3 sequence: CASSPRTGENTEAFF. Written as DNA, the CDR3 is TGTGCCAGCTCACCACGTACCGGCGAGAACACTGAAGCTTTCTTT.

Here the CDR3 reads CASSTPGRGHTEAFF. The CDR3 nucleotides are TGTGCCAGCAGCACCCCGGGACGGGGGCACACTGAAGCTTTCTTT. The genes are TRBV6-5 and TRBJ1-1, with D perhaps matching TRBD1 (6 bases). In germline, CDR1 is MNHEY, CDR2 SVGAGI. The CDR3 sequence is 15 residues long. Trimming took 6 bases from V and 3 from J, leaving 17 bases between them.

A single count supports this clone. The rearrangement uses TRBV19 and TRBJ1-2, with D unclear. V was cut by 5 bases and J by 5 bases, with 12 bases left in between. CDR1 is LNHDA and CDR2 is SQIVND in the germline V gene (reference sequence). The CDR3 is 13 amino acids. CDR3 residues: CASSLAPDYGYTF. For the CDR3, the DNA is TGTGCCAGTAGTCTCGCCCCCGATTATGGCTACACCTTC.

The chain links TRBV5-8 to TRBJ1-1, with D uncertain. This CDR3 comprises 15 residues. Per the germline V gene, CDR1 is SGHTS and CDR2 is YDEGEE. Trimming cost V 3 bases and J 0 bases, with 12 bases left between them. The CDR3 sequence: CASSCIRCVNTEAFF. The CDR3 DNA reads as TGTGCCAGCAGCTGTATCAGGTGCGTGAACACTGAAGCTTTCTTT.

The chain combines TRBV6-5 with TRBJ1-1; TRBD1 might be the D (6 bases). The CDR3 is 13 residues long. The germline V gene encodes CDR1 MNHEY and CDR2 SVGAGI. Trimming shortened V by 0 bases and J by 6 bases, and 8 bases separated the two germline ends. The CDR3 DNA follows: TGTGCCAGCAGTTACTCATCAGGGGCTGAAGCTTTCTTT. Translating gives CASSYSSGAEAFF.

V is TRBV3-1 (or the pseudogene TRBV3-2) and J is TRBJ1-5; 9 positions match TRBD1. Trimming removed 4 bases from V and 5 bases from J; junction bases left unmatched: 9. CDR1 LGHDT and CDR2 YNNKEL come from the germline V gene (reference sequence). The CDR3 totals 16 residues. The CDR3 sequence: CASSPHRTGAHQPQHF. CDR3 in DNA: TGTGCCAGCAGCCCGCATAGGACAGGGGCTCATCAGCCCCAGCATTTT.

This chain connects TRBV19 to TRBJ1-2, with a weak D call TRBD1 (5 bases). Trimming stripped 1 base from V and 8 bases from J, with 14 bases between. The CDR3 covers 14 residues. CDR1 is LNHDA and CDR2 is SQIVND in the germline V gene (reference sequence). This CDR3 reads CASSIAAGRGGYTF. The CDR3, as DNA: TGTGCCAGTAGTATAGCCGCAGGAAGGGGCGGCTACACCTTC.

The gene calls are TRBV10-3 and TRBJ1-2, with D perhaps TRBD1 (5 bases). Germline CDR1 is ENHRY and CDR2 is SYGVKD. Trimming pared 0 bases from V and 4 bases from J, leaving 12 bases between. This CDR3 has 15 residues. CDR3 nucleotide sequence: TGTGCCATCAGTGAGTCCTTCCCAGACAGCTATGGCTACACCTTC. This gives the protein CAISESFPDSYGYTF.

The chain links TRBV28 to TRBJ2-2; D not certain. V lost 8 bases and J 5 bases, leaving 24 bases between the germline ends. The CDR3 runs to 17 residues. Germline CDR1 and CDR2: MDHEN and SYDVKM. The DNA of the CDR3 is TGTGCCAGCTGCCCCTACCGGATCGGACGGCAGACCGGGGAGCTGTTTTTT. This codes for CASCPYRIGRQTGELFF.

J is TRBJ1-6 and V is TRBV10-3; 9 bases are a match to TRBD1. This CDR3 is built from 13 residues. The junction had 0 bases not matched to a gene; V was cut back by 6 bases and J by 6 bases. Germline values: CDR1 ENHRY, CDR2 SYGVKD. CDR3 coding DNA: TGTGCCATCAGGGGACAGGGTAATTCACCCCTCCACTTT. This gives the protein CAIRGQGNSPLHF.

The chain is built from TRBV4-2 and TRBJ2-7, with 8 bases aligning to TRBD1. This CDR3 comprises 13 residues. With V trimmed by 0 bases and J by 8 bases, 3 bases remained unmatched. CDR1 and CDR2 from the germline V gene are LGHNA and YNFKEQ. This CDR3 reads CASSQDGQGKQYF. CDR3 nucleotides: TGTGCCAGCAGCCAAGATGGACAGGGCAAGCAGTACTTC.

This chain connects TRBV10-3 to TRBJ1-1; the D gene is possibly TRBD1 (6 bases). Germline CDR1 and CDR2: ENHRY and SYGVKD. This CDR3 spans 11 amino acids. Trimming shortened V by 2 bases and J by 11 bases, and 9 bases separated the two germline ends. The CDR3 region has the DNA TGTGCCATCAGTGAGGCGAGGGGGGCTTTCTTT. This gives the protein CAISEARGAFF.

This sequence joins TRBV5-5 and TRBJ1-2; D perhaps matches TRBD1 (5 bases). The CDR3 extends over 15 amino acids. V dropped 0 bases and J dropped 4 bases, with 13 bases sitting between them. Looked up from germline, CDR1 is SGHKS and CDR2 is YYEKEE (reference sequence). The CDR3 region has the DNA TGTGCCAGCAGCTTGGATGGGGGATCGGGCTATGGCTACACCTTC. This translates into CASSLDGGSGYGYTF. The whole variable domain, filled in from reference TRBV5-5 and TRBJ1-2, reads DAGVTQSPTHLIKTRGQQVTLRCSPISGHKSVSWYQQVLGQGPQFIFQYYEKEERGRGNFPDRFSARQFPNYSSELNVNALLLGDSALYLCASSLDGGSGYGYTFGSGTRLTVV.

V is TRBV15 and J is TRBJ1-2, with D maybe TRBD1 (6 bases). The germline V and J ends were trimmed by 2 bases and 8 bases, with 12 bases remaining between them. CDR3 size: 13 residues. CDR1 is LNHNV and CDR2 is YYDKDF in the germline V gene (reference sequence). CDR3 residues: CATSRQGSIGYTF. The CDR3, as DNA: TGTGCCACCAGCAGACAGGGGAGTATAGGCTACACCTTC.

This clone was found a few times. The J gene is TRBJ1-1, the V gene TRBV7-9, with D unresolved. The germline CDR1 and CDR2 sequences are SEHNR and FQNEAQ (reference sequence). There are 14 residues in the CDR3. V shed 5 bases and J shed 2 bases, with 12 bases lying between them. The CDR3 loop reads CASSPRTRNTEAFF. The CDR3 DNA sequence: TGTGCCAGCAGCCCCCGGACGAGAAACACTGAAGCTTTCTTT.

V usage is TRBV5-1 and J usage is TRBJ1-2; D perhaps matches TRBD1 (5 bases). This CDR3 comprises 16 residues. Trimming stripped 0 bases from V and 6 bases from J, with 18 bases between. Per the germline V gene, CDR1 is SGHRS and CDR2 is YFSETQ. CDR3 in DNA: TGCGCCAGCAGCTTGGGGGCTGGGCAGGGTGTGAATGGCTACACCTTC. The encoded protein is CASSLGAGQGVNGYTF.

The chain combines TRBV18 with TRBJ1-1; perhaps TRBD1 as D (6 bases). V lost 5 bases, J lost 1 base, and 11 bases lay in between. The germline gives CDR1 KGHSH, CDR2 LQKENI. The CDR3 is made up of 14 amino acids. CDR3 region: CASSEGGENTEAFF. In DNA, the CDR3 is TGTGCCAGCTCAGAGGGGGGTGAGAACACTGAAGCTTTCTTT.

CDR3 amino acids: CASNPGQALSPLHF. The CDR3, as DNA: TGTGCCAGCAATCCGGGACAGGCCTTATCACCCCTCCACTTT. The chain links TRBV6-5 to TRBJ1-6; TRBD1 agrees at 8 bases. CDR3 length: 14 residues. With 7 bases clipped from V and 10 bases from J, the junction kept 9 bases outside the gene matches. Germline CDR1 MNHEY, CDR2 SVGAGI.

The genes are TRBV28 and TRBJ2-7, with a weak D call TRBD2 (8 bases). This CDR3 has 14 amino acids. V dropped 10 bases and J dropped 2 bases, with 18 bases sitting between them. Germline CDR1 is MDHEN and CDR2 is SYDVKM. The CDR3 DNA is TGTGCCATCGGGGGGGGGACAGTTGCCTACGAGCAGTACTTC. This sequence encodes CAIGGGTVAYEQYF.

V and J are TRBV10-3 and TRBJ1-6, with 8 positions matching TRBD1. Germline CDR1 ENHRY, CDR2 SYGVKD. The CDR3 is 14 amino acids. V was pared by 9 bases and J by 2 bases, with 3 bases of the junction left unmatched. The CDR3 bases are TGTGCCATACAGGGGGACGCCTATAATTCACCCCTCCACTTT. Its protein product is CAIQGDAYNSPLHF.

The chain has TRBV6-6 and TRBJ2-7; perhaps D is TRBD1 or TRBD2 (5 bases each). Germline V gene lookup returns CDR1 MNHNY and CDR2 SVGAGI (reference sequence). Trimming pared 8 bases from V and 8 bases from J, leaving 13 bases between. CDR3 length: 11 amino acids. In DNA, the CDR3 is TGTGCCAGCTGCACATCGGGACAGCAGTACTTC. It is translated as CASCTSGQQYF.

V usage is TRBV11-3 and J usage is TRBJ2-2; D possibly uses TRBD1 or TRBD2 (6 bases each). V lost 5 bases and J lost 3, with 22 bases in between. CDR3 length: 18 amino acids. Germline V CDR1 and CDR2: SGHNT, YENEEA. This CDR3 is CASSPSKGGGQYTGELFF. CDR3 nucleotides: TGTGCCAGCAGCCCGTCAAAAGGAGGGGGGCAATACACCGGGGAGCTGTTTTTT. Together with reference TRBV11-3 and TRBJ2-2, the CDR3 gives the full variable domain: EAGVVQSPRYKIIEKKQPVAFWCNPISGHNTLYWYLQNLGQGPELLIRYENEEAVDDSQLPKDRFSAERLKGVDSTLKIQPAELGDSAVYLCASSPSKGGGQYTGELFFGEGSRLTVL.